These 12 T cell receptor beta chains originate from one sample sequenced in a study of shared clonotypes between healthy human individuals. The protocol was immunoSEQ multiplex PCR, while the TCRdb copy is restricted to in-frame clones and leaves out a portion. The data hold roughly 2 million clones, with approximately 96% observed a single time. The sequencing sample was made of naive CD4+ T cells sorted from blood. The subset here: CD45RA+ positively selected. The receptors derive from a man aged 18 to 29 in good health.

This clone appeared a single time. The chain recombines TRBV19 with TRBJ1-1; D is perhaps TRBD1 (6 bases). V was trimmed by 7 bases and J by 1 base, leaving 19 bases between them. The CDR3 is made up of 16 amino acids. Germline CDR1 is LNHDA and CDR2 is SQIVND (reference sequence). In DNA, the CDR3 is TGTGCCAGTACCTCAGGGGCCCCGCTACGGAACACTGAAGCTTTCTTT. Translation gives CASTSGAPLRNTEAFF.

The J gene is TRBJ2-5, the V gene TRBV5-1; unclear D gene. V was clipped by 5 bases and J by 5 bases, with 16 bases between them. The CDR3 contains 14 residues. Germline V gives CDR1 SGHRS, CDR2 YFSETQ. The CDR3 is CASSSALPKETQYF. For the CDR3, the DNA is TGCGCCAGCAGTTCCGCCTTACCAAAGGAGACCCAGTACTTC.

The chain combines TRBV29-1 with TRBJ2-1; 8 bases line up with TRBD2. The J segment lost 4 bases and the V segment lost 7 bases, leaving 6 bases of the junction unmatched. CDR1 is SQVTM and CDR2 is ANQGSEA in the germline V gene. The CDR3 is made up of 13 amino acids. Here the CDR3 reads CSGVAGRYNEQFF. CDR3 nucleotide sequence: TGCAGCGGTGTAGCGGGAAGATACAATGAGCAGTTCTTC.

This chain joins TRBV6-6 and TRBJ2-7; 12 nucleotides match TRBD1. The junction had 7 bases not matched to a gene; V was cut back by 7 bases and J by 6 bases. The CDR3 is made up of 14 amino acids. Germline V gives CDR1 MNHNY, CDR2 SVGAGI (reference sequence). The CDR3 DNA is TGTGCCAGCACAACTGGGACAGGGGGCGGCGAGCAGTACTTC. This gives the protein CASTTGTGGGEQYF.

The rearrangement uses TRBV5-4 and TRBJ2-7; TRBD2 is a possible D gene (6 bases). The CDR3 is made up of 13 amino acids. Germline V gives CDR1 SGHNT, CDR2 YYREEE (reference sequence). The V end was cut by 3 bases, the J end by 7 bases, with 14 bases between. The CDR3 reads CASSYVEGQEQYF. The CDR3 nucleotides are TGTGCCAGCAGCTACGTGGAGGGTCAGGAGCAGTACTTC.

This clone was observed a single time. CDR3 bases: TGCGCCAGCAGCCAAGCCGAGGGCACAGATACGCAGTATTTT. Translating it yields CASSQAEGTDTQYF. The chain recombines TRBV4-3 with TRBJ2-3; D unclear. Germline-derived CDR1 and CDR2 are LGHNA and YSLEER. This CDR3 is 14 amino acids long. The V end lost 1 base, the J end lost 1 base, and 6 bases lay between the germline ends.

The chain has TRBV7-8 and TRBJ2-5; 10 nucleotides line up with TRBD2. The CDR3 length is 15 residues. Looked up from germline, CDR1 is SGHVS and CDR2 is FQNEAQ. Unmatched junction bases numbered 9, after V lost 6 bases and J lost 5 bases. CDR3 amino acids: CASRTPGTSVETQYF. The DNA for the CDR3 is TGTGCCAGCAGGACCCCCGGGACTAGCGTTGAGACCCAGTACTTC.

J is TRBJ2-3 and V is TRBV6-6; possibly TRBD1 for D (6 bases). Germline lookup yields CDR1 MNHNY and CDR2 SVGAGI (reference sequence). CDR3 size: 13 residues. The CDR3 is CALSSGATDTQYF. The CDR3 DNA reads as TGTGCTTTATCCTCAGGGGCCACAGATACGCAGTATTTT.

DNA of the CDR3: TGTGCCAGTCGGAGGTCAGGGCAGGGCTATGGCTACACCTTC. This translates into CASRRSGQGYGYTF. This chain joins TRBV28 and TRBJ1-2; D is possibly TRBD1 (5 bases). This CDR3 has 14 amino acids. CDR1 is MDHEN and CDR2 is SYDVKM in the germline V gene. The V end was cut by 9 bases, the J end by 4 bases, with 18 bases between.

On this clone itself: This sample includes further DNA sequences coding for the same CDR3. V usage is TRBV5-1 and J usage is TRBJ2-5, with no clear D. Trimming took 0 bases from V and 0 from J, leaving 6 bases between them. This CDR3 is 14 amino acids long. Germline CDR1 reads SGHRS; CDR2 reads YFSETQ. CDR3 DNA: TGCGCCAGCAGCTTGGCCGGTAACCAAGAGACCCAGTACTTC. Its translation is CASSLAGNQETQYF.

The gene calls are TRBV2 and TRBJ1-5; D call uncertain. This CDR3 has 13 amino acids. The germline V gene encodes CDR1 SNHLY and CDR2 FYNNEI. The V end was cut by 2 bases, the J end by 1 base, with 3 bases between. As DNA, the CDR3 is TGTGCCAGCAGTGAACTGAGCAATCAGCCCCAGCATTTT. It encodes CASSELSNQPQHF. The variable domain in full, with the rest retrieved from reference TRBV2 and TRBJ1-5, is EPEVTQTPSHQVTQMGQEVILRCVPISNHLYFYWYRQILGQKVEFLVSFYNNEISEKSEIFDDQFSVERPDGSNFTLKIRSTKLEDSAMYFCASSELSNQPQHFGDGTRLSIL.

The chain joins TRBV29-1 to TRBJ2-7; no firm D call. Germline CDR1 and CDR2: SQVTM and ANQGSEA. V was clipped by 4 bases and J by 1 base, with 14 bases between them. There are 14 residues in the CDR3. Written as DNA, the CDR3 is TGCAGCGTTGTCCTAAGGACCCAGTCCTACGAGCAGTACTTC. It encodes CSVVLRTQSYEQYF.